This is a list of T cell receptor beta chains from one sample in a study of memory CD8 T cells in hepatitis C reinfection. Clones were sequenced by immunoSEQ multiplex PCR, and TCRdb holds only the in-frame ones, with some missing. The sample includes 35,000 to 55,000 clones, over 75% seen only once; the top ten take about 1.3%. The sample comprised naive CD8+ T cells sorted from blood. All receptors come from a man between 18 and 29 years old with hepatitis C virus infection. Both conserved end residues are part of each CDR3. The D gene is left open where the match is weak. Part of the rows lack a size; the others show once, few, many or a class for expanded clones.

cdr3_aa: CASSEGGTYEQYF
cdr3_nt: TGTGCCAGCAGCGAAGGGGGCACCTACGAGCAGTACTTC
v_call: TRBV11-3
d_call: TRBD1
clone_size: .
j_call: TRBJ2-7

cdr3_aa: CASSITSEFYEQYF
cdr3_nt: TGCGCCAGCAGTATTACTAGCGAGTTCTACGAGCAGTACTTC
v_call: TRBV4-1
d_call: TRBD2
clone_size: .
j_call: TRBJ2-7

cdr3_aa: CASSEASNQPQHF
cdr3_nt: TGTGCCAGCAGCGAGGCTAGCAATCAGCCCCAGCATTTT
v_call: TRBV6-5
d_call: .
clone_size: .
j_call: TRBJ1-5

cdr3_aa: CASSLGLARDEQFF
cdr3_nt: TGTGCCAGCAGCTTGGGACTAGCCAGGGATGAGCAGTTCTTC
v_call: TRBV28
d_call: TRBD2
clone_size: once
j_call: TRBJ2-1

cdr3_aa: CASSLDSGGAPDTQYF
cdr3_nt: TGCGCCAGCAGCTTGGATAGCGGGGGGGCCCCAGATACGCAGTATTTT
v_call: TRBV5-1
d_call: TRBD2
clone_size: .
j_call: TRBJ2-3

cdr3_aa: CASSQGPGTGQETQYF
cdr3_nt: TGCGCCAGCAGCCAGGGGCCCGGGACAGGGCAAGAGACCCAGTACTTC
v_call: TRBV4-1
d_call: TRBD1
clone_size: .
j_call: TRBJ2-5

cdr3_aa: CASSLSSGGAPLNEQFF
cdr3_nt: TGTGCCAGCAGTTTATCGAGCGGCGGAGCCCCCTTAAATGAGCAGTTCTTC
v_call: TRBV27
d_call: .
clone_size: .
j_call: TRBJ2-1

cdr3_aa: CASSSGLAGGLSYNEQFF
cdr3_nt: TGTGCCAGCAGCTCGGGACTAGCGGGGGGCCTCTCCTACAATGAGCAGTTCTTC
v_call: TRBV13
d_call: TRBD2
clone_size: .
j_call: TRBJ2-1

cdr3_aa: CASSHGSGGGGEQYF
cdr3_nt: TGTGCCAGCAGTCACGGATCGGGAGGGGGAGGCGAGCAGTACTTC
v_call: TRBV6-5
d_call: TRBD2
clone_size: .
j_call: TRBJ2-7

cdr3_aa: CASSRYTGDYEQYF
cdr3_nt: TGTGCCAGCTCACGCTATACAGGGGACTACGAGCAGTACTTC
v_call: TRBV18
d_call: TRBD1
clone_size: .
j_call: TRBJ2-7

cdr3_aa: CASSILASSETQYF
cdr3_nt: TGTGCCAGTAGTATCCTGGCCAGTTCAGAGACCCAGTACTTC
v_call: TRBV19
d_call: .
clone_size: .
j_call: TRBJ2-5

cdr3_aa: CASSTPGQGNYGYTF
cdr3_nt: TGTGCCAGCAGCACCCCCGGGCAGGGGAACTATGGCTACACCTTC
v_call: TRBV9
d_call: .
clone_size: once
j_call: TRBJ1-2

cdr3_aa: CASSQGTGSSGYTF
cdr3_nt: TGCGCCAGCAGCCAAGGGACAGGGAGCTCCGGCTACACCTTC
v_call: TRBV4-1
d_call: TRBD1
clone_size: .
j_call: TRBJ1-2

cdr3_aa: CASSIVSGRRYTGELFF
cdr3_nt: TGTGCCAGTAGTATAGTTAGCGGGAGGAGATACACCGGGGAGCTGTTTTTT
v_call: TRBV19
d_call: TRBD2
clone_size: .
j_call: TRBJ2-2

cdr3_aa: CASSKWGGQDSPLHF
cdr3_nt: TGTGCCAGCAGCAAATGGGGGGGGCAAGATTCACCCCTCCACTTT
v_call: TRBV9
d_call: .
clone_size: .
j_call: TRBJ1-6

cdr3_aa: CASKKGLPYNEQFF
cdr3_nt: TGTGCCAGCAAGAAGGGACTACCCTACAATGAGCAGTTCTTC
v_call: TRBV27
d_call: TRBD2
clone_size: .
j_call: TRBJ2-1

cdr3_aa: CSVANAGTADTQYF
cdr3_nt: TGCAGCGTTGCCAACGCCGGGACAGCAGATACGCAGTATTTT
v_call: TRBV29-1
d_call: TRBD1
clone_size: .
j_call: TRBJ2-3

cdr3_aa: CASSDWGEETQYF
cdr3_nt: TGTGCCAGCAGTGATTGGGGGGAAGAGACCCAGTACTTC
v_call: TRBV6-5
d_call: .
clone_size: once
j_call: TRBJ2-5

cdr3_aa: CASTPSGSYNEQFF
cdr3_nt: TGTGCCAGCACCCCCTCGGGGTCCTACAATGAGCAGTTCTTC
v_call: TRBV7-2
d_call: .
clone_size: once
j_call: TRBJ2-1

cdr3_aa: CASSSTGLVNEQFF
cdr3_nt: TGTGCCAGCAGCTCCACGGGACTAGTCAATGAGCAGTTCTTC
v_call: TRBV7-2
d_call: TRBD2
clone_size: .
j_call: TRBJ2-1

cdr3_aa: CASSLAQTSGSYEQYF
cdr3_nt: TGCGCCAGCAGCTTGGCCCAGACTAGCGGGAGTTACGAGCAGTACTTC
v_call: TRBV5-1
d_call: TRBD2
clone_size: .
j_call: TRBJ2-7

cdr3_aa: CASSLSQGTYNEQFF
cdr3_nt: TGTGCCAGCAGCTTAAGCCAGGGGACCTACAATGAGCAGTTCTTC
v_call: TRBV7-9
d_call: .
clone_size: .
j_call: TRBJ2-1

cdr3_aa: CASTPDRWDTEAFF
cdr3_nt: TGTGCCAGCACTCCCGACAGGTGGGACACTGAAGCTTTCTTT
v_call: TRBV6-5
d_call: .
clone_size: .
j_call: TRBJ1-1

cdr3_aa: CASSFLGIRSEKLFF
cdr3_nt: TGTGCCAGCAGCTTCTTAGGTATTAGGAGTGAAAAACTGTTTTTT
v_call: TRBV7-9
d_call: .
clone_size: .
j_call: TRBJ1-4

cdr3_aa: CSALAPDTQYF
cdr3_nt: TGCAGCGCTCTCGCGCCCGATACGCAGTATTTT
v_call: TRBV29-1
d_call: .
clone_size: .
j_call: TRBJ2-3

cdr3_aa: CASTERLAALSSYEQYF
cdr3_nt: TGTGCCAGCACTGAGAGGCTAGCGGCTCTGAGCTCCTACGAGCAGTACTTC
v_call: TRBV5-5
d_call: TRBD2
clone_size: few
j_call: TRBJ2-7

cdr3_aa: CASSLAGVFEQYF
cdr3_nt: TGTGCCAGCAGCTTAGCAGGGGTGTTCGAGCAGTACTTC
v_call: TRBV5-5
d_call: .
clone_size: .
j_call: TRBJ2-7

cdr3_aa: CASRDRNLAKNIQYF
cdr3_nt: TGTGCCAGCAGGGACAGGAACCTAGCCAAAAACATTCAGTACTTC
v_call: TRBV28
d_call: TRBD1
clone_size: .
j_call: TRBJ2-4

cdr3_aa: CSAEGQGAVNEQFF
cdr3_nt: TGCAGCGCCGAGGGACAGGGGGCGGTCAATGAGCAGTTCTTC
v_call: TRBV29-1
d_call: TRBD1
clone_size: .
j_call: TRBJ2-1

cdr3_aa: CASSPRGIGDSNQPQHF
cdr3_nt: TGCGCCAGCAGCCCTCGAGGGATAGGAGATAGCAATCAGCCCCAGCATTTT
v_call: TRBV5-1
d_call: .
clone_size: few
j_call: TRBJ1-5

cdr3_aa: CAISEVADTEAFF
cdr3_nt: TGTGCCATCAGTGAAGTAGCCGACACTGAAGCTTTCTTT
v_call: TRBV10-3
d_call: .
clone_size: .
j_call: TRBJ1-1

cdr3_aa: CASSGGGPDTQYF
cdr3_nt: TGCGCCAGCAGCGGAGGAGGCCCAGATACGCAGTATTTT
v_call: TRBV5-1
d_call: .
clone_size: .
j_call: TRBJ2-3

cdr3_aa: CASRETGQAYYSYNEQFF
cdr3_nt: TGCGCCAGCAGAGAGACGGGACAGGCCTACTATTCCTACAATGAGCAGTTCTTC
v_call: TRBV4-1
d_call: TRBD1
clone_size: .
j_call: TRBJ2-1

cdr3_aa: CASSIGEGLIGELFF
cdr3_nt: TGTGCCAGTAGTATAGGGGAGGGACTAATCGGGGAGCTGTTTTTT
v_call: TRBV19
d_call: TRBD2
clone_size: .
j_call: TRBJ2-2

cdr3_aa: CASSLSLSSYNEQFF
cdr3_nt: TGTGCCAGCAGTTTATCGCTTAGCTCCTACAATGAGCAGTTCTTC
v_call: TRBV27
d_call: .
clone_size: .
j_call: TRBJ2-1

cdr3_aa: CASSLGGPPASSYNSPLHF
cdr3_nt: TGTGCCAGCAGTTTAGGGGGCCCGCCAGCCAGCTCCTATAATTCACCCCTCCACTTT
v_call: TRBV28
d_call: .
clone_size: .
j_call: TRBJ1-6

cdr3_aa: CASSLGGSNEKLFF
cdr3_nt: TGTGCCAGCAGCTTGGGAGGATCTAATGAAAAACTGTTTTTT
v_call: TRBV7-8
d_call: .
clone_size: .
j_call: TRBJ1-4

cdr3_aa: CASSAEAANTGELFF
cdr3_nt: TGCGCCAGCAGCGCCGAGGCAGCGAACACCGGGGAGCTGTTTTTT
v_call: TRBV4-1
d_call: .
clone_size: .
j_call: TRBJ2-2

cdr3_aa: CASSQRLAGSYEQYF
cdr3_nt: TGCGCCAGCAGCCAACGGCTAGCTGGTAGCTACGAGCAGTACTTC
v_call: TRBV4-1
d_call: .
clone_size: .
j_call: TRBJ2-7

cdr3_aa: CASSDETANYGYTF
cdr3_nt: TGTGCCAGCAGTGACGAGACAGCCAACTATGGCTACACCTTC
v_call: TRBV2
d_call: .
clone_size: .
j_call: TRBJ1-2

cdr3_aa: CASSLHRGQGYEQYF
cdr3_nt: TGTGCCAGCAGTTTACATAGGGGACAGGGGTACGAGCAGTACTTC
v_call: TRBV28
d_call: TRBD1
clone_size: .
j_call: TRBJ2-7

cdr3_aa: CASSDGGGPYSEQFF
cdr3_nt: TGTGCCAGCAGCGATGGGGGGGGGCCCTATAGTGAGCAGTTCTTC
v_call: TRBV9
d_call: .
clone_size: .
j_call: TRBJ2-1

cdr3_aa: CASSFGLGTEAFF
cdr3_nt: TGTGCCAGCAGTTTCGGACTGGGGACTGAAGCTTTCTTT
v_call: TRBV6-5
d_call: .
clone_size: few
j_call: TRBJ1-1

cdr3_aa: CSVPLTAEDYGYTF
cdr3_nt: TGCAGCGTTCCCCTGACCGCCGAGGACTATGGCTACACCTTC
v_call: TRBV29-1
d_call: .
clone_size: .
j_call: TRBJ1-2

cdr3_aa: CASSPTGSSYEQYF
cdr3_nt: TGTGCCAGCAGTCCAACAGGGAGCTCCTACGAGCAGTACTTC
v_call: TRBV6-1
d_call: .
clone_size: .
j_call: TRBJ2-7

cdr3_aa: CASSPPGTNYGYTF
cdr3_nt: TGTGCCAGCAGTCCTCCGGGAACCAACTATGGCTACACCTTC
v_call: TRBV6-1
d_call: .
clone_size: .
j_call: TRBJ1-2

cdr3_aa: CASSQEPPGTGYGYTF
cdr3_nt: TGCGCCAGCAGCCAAGAGCCGCCCGGGACAGGGTATGGCTACACCTTC
v_call: TRBV4-1
d_call: TRBD1
clone_size: medium-sized
j_call: TRBJ1-2

cdr3_aa: CASSPSSGEATDTQYF
cdr3_nt: TGTGCCAGCAGCCCATCTAGCGGAGAGGCCACAGATACGCAGTATTTT
v_call: TRBV7-2
d_call: TRBD2
clone_size: .
j_call: TRBJ2-3

cdr3_aa: CASSVAGRSPTGELFF
cdr3_nt: TGTGCCAGCAGCGTAGCTGGCCGCTCCCCCACCGGGGAGCTGTTTTTT
v_call: TRBV9
d_call: .
clone_size: .
j_call: TRBJ2-2

cdr3_aa: CASSEYSGGLSYNEQFF
cdr3_nt: TGTGCCAGCAGTGAATACTCCGGGGGGCTCTCCTACAATGAGCAGTTCTTC
v_call: TRBV2
d_call: .
clone_size: once
j_call: TRBJ2-1

cdr3_aa: CASSNNPTGEAFF
cdr3_nt: TGTGCCAGCAGTAATAACCCGACAGGCGAAGCTTTCTTT
v_call: TRBV6-5
d_call: .
clone_size: .
j_call: TRBJ1-1

cdr3_aa: CASSPQGYQETQYF
cdr3_nt: TGTGCCAGCAGCCCACAGGGGTACCAAGAGACCCAGTACTTC
v_call: TRBV27
d_call: TRBD1
clone_size: .
j_call: TRBJ2-5

cdr3_aa: CASSQRESYNEQFF
cdr3_nt: TGCGCCAGCAGCCAACGGGAAAGCTACAATGAGCAGTTCTTC
v_call: TRBV4-1
d_call: .
clone_size: few
j_call: TRBJ2-1

cdr3_aa: CASSMEGGEAFF
cdr3_nt: TGTGCCAGTAGTATGGAAGGGGGCGAAGCTTTCTTT
v_call: TRBV19
d_call: TRBD1
clone_size: .
j_call: TRBJ1-1

cdr3_aa: CASSPREREYYEQFF
cdr3_nt: TGTGCCAGCTCACCGAGGGAGCGGGAGTATTATGAGCAGTTCTTC
v_call: TRBV18
d_call: TRBD2
clone_size: .
j_call: TRBJ2-1

cdr3_aa: CASSFVPGVGNEQFF
cdr3_nt: TGTGCCAGCAGCTTCGTCCCGGGAGTTGGAAATGAGCAGTTCTTC
v_call: TRBV7-8
d_call: .
clone_size: .
j_call: TRBJ2-1

cdr3_aa: CASSLGTGYNSPLHF
cdr3_nt: TGTGCCAGCAGCCTTGGGACAGGCTATAATTCACCCCTCCACTTT
v_call: TRBV14
d_call: TRBD1
clone_size: .
j_call: TRBJ1-6

cdr3_aa: CAISRGWGSNQPQHF
cdr3_nt: TGTGCCATCAGTAGGGGGTGGGGTAGCAATCAGCCCCAGCATTTT
v_call: TRBV10-3
d_call: .
clone_size: .
j_call: TRBJ1-5

cdr3_aa: CASGLTAGYTGELFF
cdr3_nt: TGTGCCAGTGGACTCACTGCGGGCTACACCGGGGAGCTGTTTTTT
v_call: TRBV19
d_call: .
clone_size: once
j_call: TRBJ2-2

cdr3_aa: CASSEEGGVPEDEQFF
cdr3_nt: TGTGCCAGCAGTGAAGAAGGGGGGGTACCCGAGGATGAGCAGTTCTTC
v_call: TRBV2
d_call: .
clone_size: .
j_call: TRBJ2-1